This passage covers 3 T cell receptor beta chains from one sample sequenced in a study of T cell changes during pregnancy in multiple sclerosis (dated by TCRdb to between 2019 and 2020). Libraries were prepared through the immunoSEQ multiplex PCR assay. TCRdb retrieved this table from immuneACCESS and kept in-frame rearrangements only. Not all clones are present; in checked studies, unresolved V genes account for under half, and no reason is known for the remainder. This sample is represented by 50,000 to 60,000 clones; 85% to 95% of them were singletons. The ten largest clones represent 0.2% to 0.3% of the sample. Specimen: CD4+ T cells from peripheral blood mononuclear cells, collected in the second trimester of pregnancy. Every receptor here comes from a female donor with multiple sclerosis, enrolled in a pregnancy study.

CDR3 DNA sequence: TGTGCCAGCAGCGGGACAGGGCGGGAACAGCCCCAGCATTTT. Translating it yields CASSGTGREQPQHF. This rearrangement joins TRBV6-1 to TRBJ1-5; 9 nucleotides align to TRBD1. Germline loops: CDR1 MNHNS, CDR2 SASEGT. After removal of 6 bases from V and 7 bases from J, the junction contained 7 bases not matched to a gene. This CDR3 is built from 14 residues.

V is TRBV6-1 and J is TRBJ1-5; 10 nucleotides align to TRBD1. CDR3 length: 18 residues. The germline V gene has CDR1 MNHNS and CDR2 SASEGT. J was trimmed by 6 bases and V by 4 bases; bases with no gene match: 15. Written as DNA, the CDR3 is TGTGCCAGCAGTGGGTTACCGGGACAGGGGATTGCGAGTCAGCCCCAGCATTTT. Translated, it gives CASSGLPGQGIASQPQHF.

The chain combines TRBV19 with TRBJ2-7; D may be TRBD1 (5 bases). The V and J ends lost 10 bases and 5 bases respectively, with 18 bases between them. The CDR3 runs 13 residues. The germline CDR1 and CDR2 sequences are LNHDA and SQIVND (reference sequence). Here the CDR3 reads CATLPDTSDEQYF. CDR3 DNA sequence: TGTGCCACCCTACCGGACACCTCGGACGAGCAGTACTTC.